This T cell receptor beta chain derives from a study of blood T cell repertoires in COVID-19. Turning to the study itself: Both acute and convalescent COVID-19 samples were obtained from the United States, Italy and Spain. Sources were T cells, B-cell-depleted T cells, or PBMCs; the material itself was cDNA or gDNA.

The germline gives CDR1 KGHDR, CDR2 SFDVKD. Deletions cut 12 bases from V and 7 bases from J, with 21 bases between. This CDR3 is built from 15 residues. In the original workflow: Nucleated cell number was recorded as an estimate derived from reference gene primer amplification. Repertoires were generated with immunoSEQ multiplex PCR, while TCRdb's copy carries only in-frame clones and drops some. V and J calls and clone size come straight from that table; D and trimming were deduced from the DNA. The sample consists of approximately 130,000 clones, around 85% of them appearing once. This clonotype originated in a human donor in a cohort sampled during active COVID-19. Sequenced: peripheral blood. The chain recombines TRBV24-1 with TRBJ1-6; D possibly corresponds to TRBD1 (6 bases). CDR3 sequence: CAAAKGEGENSPLHF. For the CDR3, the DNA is TGTGCCGCGGCAAAGGGGGAGGGGGAAAATTCACCCCTCCACTTT.